One sample yielded the 2 T cell receptor beta chains listed below, sequenced in a study of cytomegalovirus exposure and HLA in healthy donors listed by TCRdb under 2017. Library creation used the immunoSEQ multiplex PCR assay. The multiplex PCR relied on a mix of 60 forward primers for TCR Vbeta segments and 13 reverse primers for TCR Jbeta segments. TCRdb carries this immuneACCESS record with in-frame sequences only. Its versions omit some clonotypes, under half of them owing to an unresolved V gene in the studies checked, with the rest unexplained. For this sample there are about 98,000 clones; over 65% appear just once. The biggest ten clones account for 16% of the sample. Sequencing used PBMCs. Receptors were obtained from a man in his 60s in good health and CMV-seropositive.

This clone was observed a handful of times. V and J are TRBV27 and TRBJ2-2, with 9 bases lining up with TRBD1. The germline V gene has CDR1 MNHEY and CDR2 SMNVEV (reference sequence). The length of the CDR3 is 15 residues. V lost 5 bases, J lost 4 bases, and 5 bases stayed unmatched. For the CDR3, the DNA is TGTGCCAGCAGTAAACAGGGGGCCGTCACCGGGGAGCTGTTTTTT. Encoded protein: CASSKQGAVTGELFF.

The chain employs TRBV6-6 and TRBJ2-7; D is possibly TRBD1 (5 bases). This CDR3 has 14 amino acids. Germline V gene sequence: CDR1 MNHNY, CDR2 SVGAGI (reference sequence). The V and J ends lost 4 bases and 4 bases respectively, with 14 bases between them. The CDR3 protein is CASSSQGSMYEQYF. CDR3 nucleotides: TGTGCCAGCAGTTCGCAGGGTTCTATGTACGAGCAGTACTTC.